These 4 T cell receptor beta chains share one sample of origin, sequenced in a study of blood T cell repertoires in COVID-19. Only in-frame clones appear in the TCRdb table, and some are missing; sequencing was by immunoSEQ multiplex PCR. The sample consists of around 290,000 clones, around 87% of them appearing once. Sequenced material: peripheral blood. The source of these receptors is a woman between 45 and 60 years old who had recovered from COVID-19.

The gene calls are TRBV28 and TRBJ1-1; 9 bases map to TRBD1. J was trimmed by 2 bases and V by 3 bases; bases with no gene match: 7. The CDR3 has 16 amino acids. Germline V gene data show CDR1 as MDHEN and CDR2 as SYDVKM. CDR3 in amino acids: CASSLGTGRVNTEAFF. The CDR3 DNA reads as TGTGCCAGCAGTTTGGGGACAGGGCGCGTAAACACTGAAGCTTTCTTT.

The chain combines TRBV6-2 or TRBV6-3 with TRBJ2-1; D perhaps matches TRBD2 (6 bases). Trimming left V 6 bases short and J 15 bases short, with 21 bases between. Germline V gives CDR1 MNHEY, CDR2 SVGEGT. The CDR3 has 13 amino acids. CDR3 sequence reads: CASSQSRDFLGFF. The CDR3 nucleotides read TGTGCCAGCAGCCAGTCCCGGGACTTCCTCGGGTTCTTC.

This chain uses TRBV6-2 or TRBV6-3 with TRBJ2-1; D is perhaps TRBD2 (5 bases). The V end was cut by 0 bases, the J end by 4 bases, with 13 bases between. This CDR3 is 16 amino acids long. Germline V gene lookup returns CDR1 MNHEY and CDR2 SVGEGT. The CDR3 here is CASSYSRAGLYNEQFF. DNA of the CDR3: TGTGCCAGCAGTTACTCGAGGGCAGGACTGTACAATGAGCAGTTCTTC.

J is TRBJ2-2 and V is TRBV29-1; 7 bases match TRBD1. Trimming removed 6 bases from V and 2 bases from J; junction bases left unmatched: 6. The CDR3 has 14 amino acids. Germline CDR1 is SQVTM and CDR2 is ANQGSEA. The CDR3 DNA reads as TGCAGCGTGGTGACAGGGATCAACACCGGGGAGCTGTTTTTT. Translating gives CSVVTGINTGELFF.